This T cell receptor beta chain was recorded in a study of blood T cell repertoires in COVID-19 (dated by TCRdb to 2019 to 2021). For the study in its entirety: Samples from collaborators originated in the United States, Italy and Spain and spanned both the acute and convalescent phases of COVID-19. The repertoires were released in a freely available public database meant as a resource for research on the immune response to SARS-CoV-2. The sample metadata nearly always contained a de-identified subject ID, COVID-19 status, age in years and sex. The dataset comprised deeply sampled blood TCRbeta repertoires from subjects exposed to, actively infected with, or recovered from COVID-19. The material from the prospective study consisted of cDNA or gDNA derived from T cells, B-cell-depleted T cells, or PBMCs. HLA class I and class II types, where available, came from metadata supplied by the sample provider rather than from assay-based typing. The samples were drawn from the first 160 participants of the ongoing ImmuneRACE study and from more than 1,000 subjects provided by 6 global collaborators. Results the study describes overall, beyond this receptor: Clinical and demographic metadata were provided uncurated, with the amount varying by source and participant.

TCRbeta CDR3 regions were amplified from genomic DNA using the immunoSEQ Assay, a bias-controlled multiplex PCR. Per the source publication's procedure: The number of nucleated cells in each sample was estimated from the amplification of reference gene primers within the assay. To quantify the absolute abundance of each unique TCRbeta CDR3 rearrangement, sequence reads were collapsed and filtered. For each sample, productive Simpson clonality was calculated as the square root of Simpson's diversity index across productive rearrangements. Not all clones reach the TCRdb copy of this immuneACCESS table, which keeps in-frame sequences only. Checked studies attribute under half of the gap to unresolved V genes and leave the rest unexplained. V, J and clone size reflect that table, while D and trimming were determined from the DNA. The sample contains just under 60,000 clones, about 72% of them found a single time. The leading ten clones occupy around 12% of the sample.

As regards this clone: No antigen is known for it. Per-base quality was not reported, and no clone a single base away is much larger than it.

Each collaborating institution followed its own protocols to collect whole blood in K2EDTA tubes. For TCRbeta analysis, collaborators shipped samples in one of three forms: frozen whole blood, isolated PBMCs, or DNA extracted from either of those sample types. This TCR was recovered from a man older than 75 with acute or convalescent COVID-19. Sequenced sample: peripheral blood.

The CDR3 region: CASIWSGGLNEQFF. The DNA is as follows: TGTGCCAGCATATGGTCGGGGGGCCTCAATGAGCAGTTCTTC. The V gene is TRBV28 and the J gene is TRBJ2-1; 7 matching bases give a weak D call of TRBD2. As encoded in the germline V gene, CDR1 is MDHEN while CDR2 is SYDVKM. The CDR3 has 14 amino acids, counting the end cysteine and phenylalanine. Of all the DNA, just the CDR3 is kept, 42 bases in frame from base 1. V is reduced by 7 bases and J by 6 bases, leaving a spacing of 16 bases between them.